The present entry profiles one TCR beta chain with its context. The sample is drawn from a study of shared clonotypes between healthy human individuals. Produced via immunoSEQ multiplex PCR; TCRdb's table is partial and in-frame only. Of 800,000 to 950,000 clones in the sample, approximately 96% were seen once. Germline V gene data show CDR1 as MNHEY and CDR2 as SVGAGI. The V gene lost 7 bases and the J gene lost 0 bases, with 9 bases spanning the gap. This CDR3 contains 13 residues. Cells designated naive CD8 were CD45RO-negative and were positively selected for CCR7, with terminally differentiated effector memory CD45RA+ cells excluded.

The sequencing input was naive CD8+ T cells sorted from blood. The V gene is TRBV6-5, the J gene TRBJ1-1; D remains ambiguous. This clonotype was obtained from a man between 25 and 39 years old in good health. CDR3 loop: CASNLGMNTEAFF. The CDR3 coding sequence is TGTGCCAGCAACCTAGGGATGAACACTGAAGCTTTCTTT.